The 3 T cell receptor beta chains given below trace back to one sample, sequenced in a study of PD-1 blockade in classical Hodgkin lymphoma. This table comes from immunoSEQ multiplex PCR, and its TCRdb copy is limited to in-frame clones, with some not included. The sample contains around 25,000 clones, 70% to 80% of which appear only once. After autologous stem cell transplantation all patients relapsed, and prior brentuximab vedotin exposure differed between cohorts. The sample here was peripheral blood mononuclear cells (PBMCs), taken at baseline. These receptors all stem from a human donor with classical Hodgkin lymphoma.

This clone showed up just once. The chain couples TRBV5-8 to TRBJ2-3, with D perhaps matching TRBD1 (6 bases). CDR1 and CDR2 (germline): SGHTS, YDEGEE. CDR3 length equals 15 residues. Trimming took off 0 bases at V and 5 bases at J, with 13 bases between the two ends. CDR3 protein: CASSLEGQPEDTQYF. Here the CDR3 DNA reads TGTGCCAGCAGCTTGGAAGGACAGCCCGAAGATACGCAGTATTTT.

This clone was found a few times. The genes are TRBV7-6 and TRBJ2-1; D is perhaps TRBD1 (5 bases). V lost 0 bases and J lost 6, with 9 bases in between. This CDR3 contains 14 residues. The germline gives CDR1 SGHVS, CDR2 FNYEAQ. The CDR3 DNA sequence: TGTGCCAGCAGCTTAGCGGGGCAGATCAATGAGCAGTTCTTC. Translating it yields CASSLAGQINEQFF.

The chain joins TRBV18 to TRBJ1-2, with D unclear. Trimming removed 4 bases from V and 3 bases from J, with 21 bases in between. The V gene's germline CDR1 is KGHSH and CDR2 LQKENI. CDR3 size: 17 residues. The CDR3 nucleotides are TGTGCCAGCTCACGCAACTTCCCCGGGGTTGAGGACTATGGCTACACCTTC. It yields the protein CASSRNFPGVEDYGYTF. Filled out from reference TRBV18 and TRBJ1-2, the complete variable domain reads NAGVMQNPRHLVRRRGQEARLRCSPMKGHSHVYWYRQLPEEGLKFMVYLQKENIIDESGMPKERFSAEFPKEGPSILRIQQVVRGDSAAYFCASSRNFPGVEDYGYTFGSGTRLTVV.